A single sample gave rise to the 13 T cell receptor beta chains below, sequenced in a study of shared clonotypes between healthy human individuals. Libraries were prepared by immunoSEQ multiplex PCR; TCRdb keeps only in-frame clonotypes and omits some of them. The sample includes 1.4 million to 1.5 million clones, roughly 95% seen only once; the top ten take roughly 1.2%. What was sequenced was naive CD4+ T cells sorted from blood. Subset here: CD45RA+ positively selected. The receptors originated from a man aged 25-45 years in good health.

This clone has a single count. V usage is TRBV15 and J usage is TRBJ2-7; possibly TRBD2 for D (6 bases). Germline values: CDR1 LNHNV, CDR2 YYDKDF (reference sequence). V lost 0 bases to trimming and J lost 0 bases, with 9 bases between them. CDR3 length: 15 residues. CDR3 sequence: CATSRDTGVSYEQYF. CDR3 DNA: TGTGCCACCAGCAGAGATACGGGAGTCTCCTACGAGCAGTACTTC.

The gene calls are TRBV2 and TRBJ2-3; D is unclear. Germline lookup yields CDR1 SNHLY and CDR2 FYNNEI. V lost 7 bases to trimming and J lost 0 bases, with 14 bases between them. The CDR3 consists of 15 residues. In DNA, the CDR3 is TGTGCCAGCATCCCCCCAGGACGGAGCACAGATACGCAGTATTTT. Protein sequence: CASIPPGRSTDTQYF. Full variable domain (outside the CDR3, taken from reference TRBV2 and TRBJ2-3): EPEVTQTPSHQVTQMGQEVILRCVPISNHLYFYWYRQILGQKVEFLVSFYNNEISEKSEIFDDQFSVERPDGSNFTLKIRSTKLEDSAMYFCASIPPGRSTDTQYFGPGTRLTVL.

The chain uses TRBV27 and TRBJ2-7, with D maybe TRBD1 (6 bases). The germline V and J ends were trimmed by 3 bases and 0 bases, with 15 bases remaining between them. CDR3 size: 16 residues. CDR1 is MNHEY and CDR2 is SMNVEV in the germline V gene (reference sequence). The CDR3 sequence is CASSFLRGRSSYEQYF. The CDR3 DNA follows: TGTGCCAGCAGTTTCTTGAGGGGGAGAAGCTCCTACGAGCAGTACTTC.

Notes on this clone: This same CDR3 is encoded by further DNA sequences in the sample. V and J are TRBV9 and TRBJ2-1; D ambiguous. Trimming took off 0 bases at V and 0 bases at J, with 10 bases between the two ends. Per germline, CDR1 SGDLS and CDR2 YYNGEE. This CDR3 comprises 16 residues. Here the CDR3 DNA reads TGTGCCAGCAGCGTAGTGGCGGAAAGCTCCTACAATGAGCAGTTCTTC. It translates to CASSVVAESSYNEQFF.

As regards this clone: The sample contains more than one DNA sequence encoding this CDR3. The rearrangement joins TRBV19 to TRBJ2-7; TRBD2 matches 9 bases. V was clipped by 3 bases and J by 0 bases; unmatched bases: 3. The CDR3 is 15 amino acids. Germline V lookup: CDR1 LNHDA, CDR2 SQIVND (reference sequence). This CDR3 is CASSIAGGPSYEQYF. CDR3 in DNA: TGTGCCAGTAGTATCGCGGGAGGGCCCTCCTACGAGCAGTACTTC.

The CDR3 region is CASNSYGTSGRDNEQFF. The CDR3 nucleotides are TGTGCCAGCAACTCATACGGGACTAGCGGGAGGGATAATGAGCAGTTCTTC. This chain uses TRBV5-6 with TRBJ2-1; 16 bases are a match to TRBD2. With V trimmed by 6 bases and J by 7 bases, 10 bases remained unmatched. In germline, CDR1 is SGHDT, CDR2 YYEEEE. This CDR3 has 17 amino acids.

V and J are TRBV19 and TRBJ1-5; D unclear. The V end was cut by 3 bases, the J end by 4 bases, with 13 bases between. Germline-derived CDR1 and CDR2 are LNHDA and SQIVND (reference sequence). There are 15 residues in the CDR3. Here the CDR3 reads CASSIIFMGNQPQHF. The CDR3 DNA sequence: TGTGCCAGTAGTATCATTTTTATGGGGAATCAGCCCCAGCATTTT.

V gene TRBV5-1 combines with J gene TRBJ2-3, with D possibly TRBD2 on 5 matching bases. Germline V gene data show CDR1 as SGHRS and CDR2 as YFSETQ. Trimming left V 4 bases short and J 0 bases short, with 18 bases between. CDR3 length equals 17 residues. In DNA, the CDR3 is TGCGCCAGCAGCCCCCGTCAAGCGGAAACTAGCACAGATACGCAGTATTTT. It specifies CASSPRQAETSTDTQYF.

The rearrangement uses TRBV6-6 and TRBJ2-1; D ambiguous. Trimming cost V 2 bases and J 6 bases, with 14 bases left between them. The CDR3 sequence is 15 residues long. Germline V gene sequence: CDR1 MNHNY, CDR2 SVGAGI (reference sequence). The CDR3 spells CASSYGPSRSNEQFF. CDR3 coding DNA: TGTGCCAGCAGTTACGGGCCGAGTCGTTCCAATGAGCAGTTCTTC.

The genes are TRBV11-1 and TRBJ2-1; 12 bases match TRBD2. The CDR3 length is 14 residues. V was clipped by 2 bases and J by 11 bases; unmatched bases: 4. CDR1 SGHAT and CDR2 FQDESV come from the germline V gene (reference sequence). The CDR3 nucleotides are TGTGCCAGCAGCTTACCGTGGACTAGCGGGAAGCAGTTCTTC. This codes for CASSLPWTSGKQFF.

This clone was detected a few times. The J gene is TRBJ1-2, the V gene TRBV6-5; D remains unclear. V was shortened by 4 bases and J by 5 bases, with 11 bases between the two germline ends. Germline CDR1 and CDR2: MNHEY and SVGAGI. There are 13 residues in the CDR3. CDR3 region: CASSLNLGYGYTF. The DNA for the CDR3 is TGTGCCAGCAGTTTGAACTTGGGATATGGCTACACCTTC.

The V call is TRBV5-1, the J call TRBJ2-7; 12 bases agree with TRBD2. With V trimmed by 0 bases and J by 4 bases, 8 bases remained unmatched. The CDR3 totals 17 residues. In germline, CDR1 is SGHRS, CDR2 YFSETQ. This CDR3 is CASSLGALAGGSYEQYF. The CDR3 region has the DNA TGCGCCAGCAGCTTGGGAGCTCTAGCGGGAGGGTCATACGAGCAGTACTTC.

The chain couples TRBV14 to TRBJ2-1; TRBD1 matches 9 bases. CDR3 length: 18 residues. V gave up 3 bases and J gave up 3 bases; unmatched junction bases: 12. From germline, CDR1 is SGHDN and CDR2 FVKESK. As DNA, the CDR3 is TGTGCCAGCAGCCACGGTCCCGGGACAGGGTACGACTACAATGAGCAGTTCTTC. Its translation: CASSHGPGTGYDYNEQFF.